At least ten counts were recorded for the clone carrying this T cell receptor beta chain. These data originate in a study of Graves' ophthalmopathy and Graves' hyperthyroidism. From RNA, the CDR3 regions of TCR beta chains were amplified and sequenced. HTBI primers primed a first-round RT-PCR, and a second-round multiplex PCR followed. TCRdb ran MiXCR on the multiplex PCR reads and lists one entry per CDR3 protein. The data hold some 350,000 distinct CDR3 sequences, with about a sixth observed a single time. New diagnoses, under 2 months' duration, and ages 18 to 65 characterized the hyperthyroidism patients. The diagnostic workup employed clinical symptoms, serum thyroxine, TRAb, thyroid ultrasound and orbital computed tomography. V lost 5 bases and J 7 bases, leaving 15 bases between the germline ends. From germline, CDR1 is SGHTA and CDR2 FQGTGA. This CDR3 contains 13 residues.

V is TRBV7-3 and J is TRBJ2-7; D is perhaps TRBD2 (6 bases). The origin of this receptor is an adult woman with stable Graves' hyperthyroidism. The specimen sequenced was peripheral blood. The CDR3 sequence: CASSPSATGEQYF. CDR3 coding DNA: TGTGCCAGCAGCCCTAGCGCAACGGGAGAGCAGTACTTC.